The 5 T cell receptor beta chains presented below share a single source sample, sequenced in a study of blood T cell repertoires in COVID-19. The protocol was immunoSEQ multiplex PCR, while the TCRdb copy is restricted to in-frame clones and leaves out a portion. The sample yields over 200,000 clones, approximately 85% seen once. Source material: PBMCs or T cells enriched from blood (not recorded which). Receptors were obtained from a woman between 45 and 65 years old who had recovered from COVID-19.

This clone was recorded once. The rearrangement uses TRBV28 and TRBJ2-3, with 8 bases fitting TRBD2. Germline V gives CDR1 MDHEN, CDR2 SYDVKM. The length of the CDR3 is 15 residues. V was pared by 8 bases and J by 0 bases, with 7 bases of the junction left unmatched. This chain's CDR3 is CASLAGGLSTDTQYF. The DNA of the CDR3 is TGTGCCAGCCTCGCGGGGGGACTTAGCACAGATACGCAGTATTTT. The full variable domain, in which reference TRBV28 and TRBJ2-3 provide the parts outside the CDR3, is DVKVTQSSRYLVKRTGEKVFLECVQDMDHENMFWYRQDPGLGLRLIYFSYDVKMKEKGDIPEGYSVSREKKERFSLILESASTNQTSMYLCASLAGGLSTDTQYFGPGTRLTVL.

This chain links TRBV27 with TRBJ1-5, with no clear D. V shed 4 bases and J shed 3 bases, with 4 bases lying between them. The germline V gene has CDR1 MNHEY and CDR2 SMNVEV (reference sequence). CDR3 size: 12 residues. The CDR3 nucleotides are TGTGCCAGCAGTTCCCTCAATCAGCCCCAGCATTTT. Its protein is CASSSLNQPQHF.

The CDR3 DNA reads as TGTGCCAGCAGCGCCATCTGGGCGGCCGCGGGCAATGAGCAGTTCTTC. Its translation: CASSAIWAAAGNEQFF. The rearrangement links TRBV9 to TRBJ2-1; TRBD2 might be the D (5 bases). Germline V gives CDR1 SGDLS, CDR2 YYNGEE. This CDR3 has 16 residues. Trimming pared 3 bases from V and 6 bases from J, leaving 19 bases between.

In this sample, this clone turned up many times. The chain couples TRBV3-1 (or the pseudogene TRBV3-2) to TRBJ2-7; 11 positions match TRBD2. V gave up 2 bases and J gave up 3 bases; unmatched junction bases: 12. This CDR3 has 18 amino acids. CDR1 LGHDT and CDR2 YNNKEL come from the germline V gene (reference sequence). The CDR3 DNA reads as TGTGCCAGCAGCCAACGCCGGGCCGTGGGACTAGCGGACTACGAGCAGTACTTC. Residues: CASSQRRAVGLADYEQYF.

This clone has a handful of counts. This chain connects TRBV27 to TRBJ2-3; D unclear. V lost 5 bases and J 4 bases, leaving 16 bases between the germline ends. The length of the CDR3 is 15 residues. Germline values: CDR1 MNHEY, CDR2 SMNVEV (reference sequence). DNA for the CDR3: TGTGCCAGCAGTCCTCGACCCACCCGGGCAGATACGCAGTATTTT. Protein: CASSPRPTRADTQYF.